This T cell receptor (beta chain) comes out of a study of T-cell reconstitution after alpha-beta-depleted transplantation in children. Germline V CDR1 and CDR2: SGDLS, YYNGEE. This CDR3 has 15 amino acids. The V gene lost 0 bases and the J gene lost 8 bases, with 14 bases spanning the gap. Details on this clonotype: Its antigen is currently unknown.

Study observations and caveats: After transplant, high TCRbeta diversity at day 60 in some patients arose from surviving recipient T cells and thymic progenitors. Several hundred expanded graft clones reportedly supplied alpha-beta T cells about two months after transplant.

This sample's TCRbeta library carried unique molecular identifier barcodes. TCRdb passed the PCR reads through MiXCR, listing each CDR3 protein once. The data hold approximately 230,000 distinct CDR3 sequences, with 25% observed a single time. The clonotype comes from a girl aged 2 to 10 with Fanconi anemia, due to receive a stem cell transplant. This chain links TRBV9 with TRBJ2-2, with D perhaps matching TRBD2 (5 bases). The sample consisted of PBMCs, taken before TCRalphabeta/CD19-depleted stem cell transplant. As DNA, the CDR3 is TGTGCCAGCAGCGTAGAGGACGGACTTTGGGGGGAGCTGTTTTTT. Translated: CASSVEDGLWGELFF.